A selection of T cell receptor beta chains follows, all from one sample in a study of blood T cell repertoires in COVID-19. Generated by immunoSEQ multiplex PCR, the TCRdb table keeps only in-frame clones and is missing some. This sample has under 95,000 clones, with under 95% found just once. What was sequenced was peripheral blood. These TCRs come from a woman aged 45-65 years in a cohort sampled during active COVID-19. The CDR3 runs from the conserved cysteine through the conserved F or W.

TRBV14	TRBJ1-4	CASSQGAREKLFF
TRBV6-2/TRBV6-3	TRBJ2-7	CASSPGTAYEQYF
TRBV7-8	TRBJ2-2	CASTPRGGATYSAGELFF
TRBV5-1	TRBJ2-5	CASSPGTGRETQYF
TRBV7-2	TRBJ2-5	CASRPTSGTETQYF
TRBV5-1	TRBJ2-6	CASSPGQGANVLTF
TRBV2	TRBJ1-1	CASGGQVRVIEAFF
TRBV7-9	TRBJ1-4	CASRNTTGLFF
TRBV29-1	TRBJ1-5	CSVVVGENQPQHF
TRBV18	TRBJ2-2	CASSPPGGLNTGELFF
TRBV28	TRBJ1-5	CAGKGQNNQPQHF
TRBV5-1	TRBJ1-1	CASSFQGGNTEAFF
TRBV24-1	TRBJ1-2	CATSDFDDSYGYTF
TRBV7-8	TRBJ2-1	CASSLLAEAYNEQFF
TRBV19	TRBJ1-3	CASSIDRVPGNTIYF
TRBV25-1	TRBJ2-5	CASSGGGSTPQETQYF
TRBV3-1/TRBV3-2	TRBJ1-2	CASSQGSETYGYTF
TRBV4-1	TRBJ1-3	CASSQGDYSGNTIYF
TRBV15	TRBJ2-5	CATKDSGGGRETQYF
TRBV3-1/TRBV3-2	TRBJ1-1	CASSQHDKNTEAFF
TRBV30	TRBJ1-2	CAYVGTSRGYTF
TRBV25-1	TRBJ1-2	CASSEPRQGNYGYTF
TRBV28	TRBJ2-7	CASSPLVGGREQYF
TRBV19	TRBJ1-2	CASSIDRAGSGYTF
TRBV11-2	TRBJ2-6	CASSLQPPGSGANVLTF
TRBV28	TRBJ2-1	CASSPAASGYNEQFF
TRBV12-1	TRBJ2-7	CASSRNSARSGAYEQYF
TRBV11-2	TRBJ2-7	CASSHTRGRAHLREQYF
TRBV18	TRBJ2-3	CASSLRTSGSSDTQYF
TRBV6-6	TRBJ1-5	CASRADRNQPQHF
TRBV27	TRBJ2-7	CASSLRGYEQYF
TRBV23-1	TRBJ2-4	CASSQWRDRQNIQYF
TRBV5-6	TRBJ2-1	CASSFTSGSGHNEQFF
TRBV5-6	TRBJ2-7	CASSLTVYEQYF
TRBV7-3	TRBJ1-2	CASSLTGQRALGYGYTF
TRBV5-1	TRBJ1-6	CASSLDGVFSPLHF
TRBV27	TRBJ1-1	CASSSDRGRTEAFF
TRBV30	TRBJ1-2	CAWGRGLYGYTF
TRBV5-6	TRBJ1-4	CASSLNRGLWGNEKLFF
TRBV27	TRBJ2-3	CASRLGGRTDTQYF
TRBV18	TRBJ2-1	CASSPGLADYNEQFF
TRBV7-7	TRBJ1-3	CASSPGTVAGNTIYF
TRBV7-3	TRBJ2-3	CASSFYSTDTQYF
TRBV19	TRBJ1-4	CASSIRTGNEKLFF
TRBV7-2	TRBJ1-4	CASSLTATNEKLFF
TRBV7-8	TRBJ1-3	CATLQGGGNTIYF
TRBV30	TRBJ1-4	CAWSFGTVNEKLFF
TRBV7-8	TRBJ2-2	CASSWGGPGELFF
TRBV28	TRBJ1-2	CASSLTGYGYTF
TRBV12-3/TRBV12-4	TRBJ2-7	CASSSDRTYEQYF
TRBV15	TRBJ2-3	CATSRDRDSGTDTQYF
TRBV19	TRBJ2-1	CASTRTPLGHEQFF
TRBV5-1	TRBJ1-1	CASSSGLEGTEAFF
TRBV18	TRBJ2-3	CASSPRRQALSTDTQYF
TRBV25-1	TRBJ1-2	CASGRAGGIVGYTF
TRBV5-4	TRBJ2-7	CASSSSREQYF
TRBV30	TRBJ1-1	CAWNRGIGGTEAFF
TRBV6-5	TRBJ2-7	CASRPGLPPYEQYF
TRBV19	TRBJ2-7	CATATDRGLEQYF
TRBV6-5	TRBJ2-1	CASSYGSVEYNEQFF